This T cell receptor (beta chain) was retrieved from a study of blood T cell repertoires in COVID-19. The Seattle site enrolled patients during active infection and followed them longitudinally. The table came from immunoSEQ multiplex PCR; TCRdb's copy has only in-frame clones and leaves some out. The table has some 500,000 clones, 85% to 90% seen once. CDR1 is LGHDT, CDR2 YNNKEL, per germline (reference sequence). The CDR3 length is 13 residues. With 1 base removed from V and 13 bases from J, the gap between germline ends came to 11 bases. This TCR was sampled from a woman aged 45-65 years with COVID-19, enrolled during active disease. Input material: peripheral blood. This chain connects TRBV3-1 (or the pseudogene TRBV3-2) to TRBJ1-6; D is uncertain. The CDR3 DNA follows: TGTGCCAGCAGCCAAGGGCAACAGCAGCCCCTCCACTTT. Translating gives CASSQGQQQPLHF.